These 27 T cell receptor beta chains were sequenced from one sample in a study of cytomegalovirus exposure and HLA in healthy donors. PCR employed 60 Vbeta and 13 Jbeta primers. Clones were read by immunoSEQ multiplex PCR, and TCRdb kept only the in-frame ones, dropping some. Of about 130,000 clones listed, around three quarters are singletons. Material for sequencing was PBMCs. The receptors were gathered from a male donor in good health and CMV-seronegative.

The rearrangement joins TRBV4-1 to TRBJ1-1; unclear D gene. The V end lost 1 base, the J end lost 2 bases, and 5 bases lay between the germline ends. The CDR3 sequence is 13 residues long. Germline V lookup: CDR1 MGHRA, CDR2 YSYEKL. The CDR3 coding sequence is TGCGCCAGCAGCCAAGTCATCAACACTGAAGCTTTCTTT. This encodes CASSQVINTEAFF.

This chain links TRBV28 with TRBJ2-3, with 14 bases identical to TRBD2. This CDR3 has 16 amino acids. V dropped 5 bases and J dropped 1; count of bases not matched to a gene: 2. From germline, CDR1 is MDHEN and CDR2 SYDVKM. The CDR3: CASSTGLAGGTDTQYF. Here the CDR3 DNA reads TGTGCCAGCAGTACGGGACTAGCGGGGGGCACAGATACGCAGTATTTT.

CDR3 in amino acids: CASSSYRGHNEQFF. The CDR3 DNA sequence: TGTGCCAGCAGCTCGTACAGGGGCCACAATGAGCAGTTCTTC. This chain uses TRBV11-2 with TRBJ2-1, with 7 bases fitting TRBD1. CDR1 and CDR2 (germline): SGHAT, FQNNGV. V was pared by 4 bases and J by 5 bases, with 5 bases of the junction left unmatched. This CDR3 region has 14 residues.

The gene calls are TRBV18 and TRBJ2-5; the D gene is possibly TRBD2 (6 bases). The germline V and J ends were trimmed by 7 bases and 1 base, with 10 bases remaining between them. Germline values: CDR1 KGHSH, CDR2 LQKENI. The CDR3 length is 13 residues. The CDR3 protein is CASLRGSQETQYF. CDR3 sequence (DNA): TGTGCCAGCTTACGGGGGAGCCAAGAGACCCAGTACTTC.

The chain couples TRBV6-5 to TRBJ1-1; the match to TRBD1 covers 9 bases. The germline CDR1 and CDR2 sequences are MNHEY and SVGAGI. This CDR3 is built from 16 residues. With V trimmed by 2 bases and J by 1 base, 5 bases remained unmatched. CDR3 loop: CASSYTWGQGNTEAFF. CDR3 coding DNA: TGTGCCAGCAGTTACACATGGGGACAGGGGAACACTGAAGCTTTCTTT.

A note on this clone: Compared with germline, one end of the junction differs, possibly owing to a read error. The chain combines TRBV7-9 with TRBJ1-1, with TRBD1 matching 10 bases. Germline CDR1 is SEHNR and CDR2 is FQNEAQ (reference sequence). The CDR3 has 14 residues. The CDR3 coding sequence is TGTGCCGGCAGCAAGGGGACAGGGGTAACTGAAGCTTTCTTT. Translating it yields CAGSKGTGVTEAFF.

The J gene is TRBJ1-2, the V gene TRBV30; perhaps TRBD1 as D (6 bases). Per the germline V gene, CDR1 is GTSNPN and CDR2 is SVGIG (reference sequence). The CDR3 spans 12 residues. Trimming removed 4 bases at V and 4 bases at J, with 10 bases between. The CDR3 loop reads CAWIQGSYGYTF. For the CDR3, the DNA is TGTGCCTGGATACAGGGCTCCTATGGCTACACCTTC. The whole variable domain, filled in from reference TRBV30 and TRBJ1-2, reads SQTIHQWPATLVQPVGSPLSLECTVEGTSNPNLYWYRQAAGRGLQLLFYSVGIGQISSEVPQNLSASRPQDRQFILSSKKLLLSDSGFYLCAWIQGSYGYTFGSGTRLTVV.

This chain joins TRBV18 and TRBJ2-7; 7 nucleotides match TRBD1. CDR3 length: 14 residues. Germline V gene data show CDR1 as KGHSH and CDR2 as LQKENI. The V and J ends lost 3 bases and 0 bases, in that order; junction bases with no gene match: 2. CDR3: CASSPGTDSYEQYF. The DNA of the CDR3 is TGTGCCAGCTCACCCGGGACAGACTCCTACGAGCAGTACTTC.

Comment on this clone: Relative to the germline gene, one junction end is altered; a read error may explain this. The same CDR3 is also encoded by other DNA sequences in this sample. The rearrangement joins TRBV4-2 to TRBJ2-6; TRBD1 might be the D (5 bases). Germline CDR1 reads LGHNA; CDR2 reads YNFKEQ. The CDR3 extends over 16 amino acids. The CDR3 DNA reads as TGTGCCAGCAGCCAAGATACGAGCTCTGGGGCCAACGGCCTGACTTTC. Protein: CASSQDTSSGANGLTF.

V is TRBV4-3 and J is TRBJ2-1; weak D call: TRBD1 (6 bases). The V end lost 3 bases, the J end lost 7 bases, and 10 bases lay between the germline ends. CDR1 and CDR2 (germline): LGHNA, YSLEER. The CDR3 extends over 13 amino acids. CDR3 coding DNA: TGCGCCAGCAGCCAGGTAGGGGGAAATGAGCAGTTCTTC. It yields the protein CASSQVGGNEQFF.

The chain has TRBV10-2 and TRBJ2-2; D remains unclear. Germline CDR1 WSHSY, CDR2 SAAADI. Between the trimmed V and J ends, which lost 6 bases and 5 bases, there was a span of 10 bases. The CDR3 length is 13 residues. CDR3 sequence: CASRYTATGELFF. CDR3 DNA sequence: TGCGCCAGCAGATATACAGCAACCGGGGAGCTGTTTTTT.

This chain connects TRBV28 to TRBJ2-2; D might be TRBD1 (6 bases). V was cut by 3 bases and J by 5 bases, with 16 bases left in between. Looked up from germline, CDR1 is MDHEN and CDR2 is SYDVKM. The CDR3 totals 16 residues. In DNA, the CDR3 is TGTGCCAGCAGTTTTACGACCTTCAGGGGAACCGGGGAGCTGTTTTTT. Encoded protein: CASSFTTFRGTGELFF.

The chain couples TRBV5-1 to TRBJ2-1, with 9 positions matching TRBD2. The CDR3 runs to 15 residues. Unmatched junction bases numbered 9, after V lost 4 bases and J lost 7 bases. Per germline, CDR1 SGHRS and CDR2 YFSETQ. The CDR3 spells CASSRSTSGPNEQFF. The CDR3 DNA follows: TGCGCCAGCAGCAGATCAACTAGCGGGCCGAATGAGCAGTTCTTC.

This chain uses TRBV2 with TRBJ1-3, with 7 bases identical to TRBD1. V dropped 7 bases and J dropped 0; count of bases not matched to a gene: 21. The germline V gene encodes CDR1 SNHLY and CDR2 FYNNEI. The CDR3 has 20 residues. CDR3 in amino acids: CASIKDRTSGLKLSGNTIYF. The CDR3, as DNA: TGTGCCAGCATTAAGGACAGGACCTCCGGCTTAAAGCTCTCTGGAAACACCATATATTTT.

V is TRBV10-1 and J is TRBJ2-2; TRBD2 matches at 12 bases. This CDR3 spans 16 amino acids. The ends lost 5 bases at V and 5 bases at J; junction bases unmatched: 6. The germline gives CDR1 WNHNN, CDR2 SYGVQD (reference sequence). The CDR3 coding sequence is TGCGCCAGCAGTCCTAGCGGGGGGGCTAGGACCGGGGAGCTGTTTTTT. It encodes CASSPSGGARTGELFF.

This chain connects TRBV10-3 to TRBJ1-2; no clear D. The CDR3 spans 11 residues. Trimming took off 7 bases at V and 8 bases at J, with 11 bases between the two ends. Germline assignment: CDR1 ENHRY and CDR2 SYGVKD. CDR3 region: CAINLAGGYTF. The CDR3 DNA reads TGTGCCATCAATCTTGCGGGGGGCTACACCTTC.

The chain links TRBV7-9 to TRBJ2-7, with no clear D. From germline, CDR1 is SEHNR and CDR2 FQNEAQ (reference sequence). Trimming left V 5 bases short and J 3 bases short, with 8 bases between. There are 12 residues in the CDR3. The chain's CDR3 is CASSLLRYEQYF. DNA of the CDR3: TGTGCCAGCAGCCTTCTCCGCTACGAGCAGTACTTC. Together with reference TRBV7-9 and TRBJ2-7, the CDR3 gives the full variable domain: DTGVSQNPRHKITKRGQNVTFRCDPISEHNRLYWYRQTLGQGPEFLTYFQNEAQLEKSRLLSDRFSAERPKGSFSTLEIQRTEQGDSAMYLCASSLLRYEQYFGPGTRLTVT.

This chain joins TRBV27 and TRBJ2-7; tentative D call: TRBD2 (5 bases). The germline V gene has CDR1 MNHEY and CDR2 SMNVEV (reference sequence). The CDR3 consists of 11 residues. The V end lost 5 bases, the J end lost 4 bases, and 6 bases lay between the germline ends. The CDR3 DNA reads as TGTGCCAGCAGTCGAGGGTACGAGCAGTACTTC. Amino acid sequence: CASSRGYEQYF.

The rearrangement links TRBV11-2 to TRBJ2-1; a possible D gene is TRBD2 (6 bases). CDR1 is SGHAT and CDR2 is FQNNGV in the germline V gene. V was trimmed by 5 bases and J by 7 bases, leaving 9 bases between them. This CDR3 region has 12 residues. The CDR3 DNA is TGTGCCAGCAGCATTAGCGGTAATGAGCAGTTCTTC. Its translation is CASSISGNEQFF.

V usage is TRBV14 and J usage is TRBJ2-3; 7 positions agree with TRBD2. The ends lost 0 bases at V and 6 bases at J; junction bases unmatched: 0. From germline, CDR1 is SGHDN and CDR2 FVKESK. This CDR3 region has 13 residues. CDR3 in DNA: TGTGCCAGCAGCCAAGAACTAGCGGATACGCAGTATTTT. Protein: CASSQELADTQYF. The variable domain in full, with the rest retrieved from reference TRBV14 and TRBJ2-3, is EAGVTQFPSHSVIEKGQTVTLRCDPISGHDNLYWYRRVMGKEIKFLLHFVKESKQDESGMPNNRFLAERTGGTYSTLKVQPAELEDSGVYFCASSQELADTQYFGPGTRLTVL.

The chain carries TRBV6-4 and TRBJ2-2; 12 positions match TRBD1. CDR3 length: 15 amino acids. V lost 6 bases and J lost 5; bases outside the gene matches: 4. Germline V gene lookup returns CDR1 MRHNA and CDR2 SNTAGT. CDR3 residues: CASSRDRGPTGELFF. The CDR3 region has the DNA TGTGCCAGCAGCCGGGACAGGGGGCCAACCGGGGAGCTGTTTTTT.

The chain combines TRBV5-1 with TRBJ1-2; TRBD1 matches at 10 bases. The germline gives CDR1 SGHRS, CDR2 YFSETQ. V lost 5 bases and J lost 3; bases outside the gene matches: 4. The CDR3 extends over 14 amino acids. The CDR3 loop is CASRTGTGDYGYTF. Written as DNA, the CDR3 is TGCGCCAGCAGGACCGGGACAGGGGACTATGGCTACACCTTC.

This clone was found a few times. The chain uses TRBV7-2 and TRBJ2-7; maybe TRBD2 (5 bases). The CDR3 runs to 17 residues. The germline V and J ends were trimmed by 0 bases and 0 bases, with 15 bases remaining between them. The V gene's germline CDR1 is SGHTA and CDR2 FQGNSA. The CDR3 region is CASSLASGGWSSYEQYF. DNA of the CDR3: TGTGCCAGCAGCTTAGCGTCGGGCGGGTGGAGCTCCTACGAGCAGTACTTC.

This clone was recorded once. The CDR3 protein is CASRPFPSGRGDEQYF. CDR3 DNA sequence: TGTGCCAGCAGACCGTTCCCTAGCGGGAGGGGCGACGAGCAGTACTTC. The chain uses TRBV11-2 and TRBJ2-7; 12 bases map to TRBD2. The CDR3 extends over 16 amino acids. Germline CDR1 reads SGHAT; CDR2 reads FQNNGV. The V segment lost 6 bases and the J segment 5 bases; nucleotides outside the gene matches: 11.

J is TRBJ2-7 and V is TRBV7-8; weak D call: TRBD2 (6 bases). CDR3 size: 16 residues. V lost 2 bases and J 0 bases, leaving 14 bases between the germline ends. Germline values: CDR1 SGHVS, CDR2 FQNEAQ. The CDR3 sequence: CASSLLVGDSSYEQYF. The CDR3 coding sequence is TGTGCCAGCAGCTTATTAGTTGGGGACTCCTCCTACGAGCAGTACTTC.

The chain recombines TRBV28 with TRBJ2-7; TRBD1 is a possible D gene (6 bases). The CDR3 totals 14 residues. V gave up 2 bases and J gave up 5 bases, with 13 bases separating them. Germline assignment: CDR1 MDHEN and CDR2 SYDVKM. Here the CDR3 reads CASSLPGVLDEQYF. The CDR3 bases are TGTGCCAGCAGTTTACCAGGGGTTCTGGACGAGCAGTACTTC.

CDR3 protein: CASSLETGIWTEAFF. Here the CDR3 DNA reads TGTGCCAGCAGCTTGGAGACAGGGATTTGGACTGAAGCTTTCTTT. This sequence joins TRBV5-4 and TRBJ1-1; 7 bases fit TRBD1. The CDR3 is 15 amino acids. Germline assignment: CDR1 SGHNT and CDR2 YYREEE (reference sequence). The trim removed 0 bases at V and 5 bases at J, leaving 7 bases unmatched. Full variable domain (remainder filled in from reference TRBV5-4 and TRBJ1-1): ETGVTQSPTHLIKTRGQQVTLRCSSQSGHNTVSWYQQALGQGPQFIFQYYREEENGRGNFPPRFSGLQFPNYSSELNVNALELDDSALYLCASSLETGIWTEAFFGQGTRLTVV.